Listed below are T cell receptor beta chains from one sample, sequenced in a study of blood T cell repertoires in COVID-19. Data came from immunoSEQ multiplex PCR; TCRdb stores just in-frame clones and leaves some out. Of around 140,000 clones detected, 76% appear once; the ten largest clones hold under 6%. The specimen was peripheral blood. The source is a woman aged 80 or over with active or convalescent COVID-19. Each CDR3 is given with its conserved first and last residue. Each record gives: J gene, V gene, D gene, clone size, CDR3 protein, CDR3 DNA. A D gene is named only where the DNA matches it firmly. Expanded clones get a size class; other rows say once, few or many, or leave the size out.

>TRBJ1-3|TRBV5-1|-|once
CASSLSGSLSGNTIYF
TGCGCCAGCAGCTTGTCGGGGTCCCTCTCTGGAAACACCATATATTTT
>TRBJ1-4|TRBV2|-|-
CASSVTGFREKLFF
TGTGCCAGCAGTGTAACGGGGTTTCGAGAAAAACTGTTTTTT
>TRBJ1-3|TRBV20-1|-|-
CSASDGLSSGNTIYF
TGCAGTGCTAGTGACGGGTTGAGCTCTGGAAACACCATATACTTT
>TRBJ2-1|TRBV7-9|-|once
CASRLGGNEQFF
TGTGCCAGCAGATTGGGGGGCAATGAGCAGTTCTTC
>TRBJ2-7|TRBV14|TRBD2|-
CASSQQLAGAYEQYF
TGTGCCAGCAGCCAACAACTAGCGGGGGCCTACGAGCAGTACTTC
>TRBJ1-3|TRBV9|-|-
CASSVAPTEPSGNTIYF
TGTGCCAGCAGCGTAGCCCCGACAGAACCTTCTGGAAACACCATATATTTT
>TRBJ1-5|TRBV4-2|-|-
CASSQGSRGGNQPQHF
TGTGCCAGCAGCCAAGGTAGCAGGGGTGGCAATCAGCCCCAGCATTTT
>TRBJ1-2|TRBV5-4|TRBD1|-
CASSTERQGYGYTF
TGTGCCAGCAGCACGGAAAGACAGGGTTATGGCTACACCTTC
>TRBJ1-1|TRBV19|-|-
CASSIGQGGTEAFF
TGTGCCAGTAGTATAGGTCAGGGAGGCACTGAAGCTTTCTTT
>TRBJ1-2|TRBV5-1|-|-
CASSLEAGSYGYTF
TGCGCCAGCAGCTTGGAAGCAGGTAGCTATGGCTACACCTTC
>TRBJ1-2|TRBV5-1|TRBD1|-
CASSLQGADGYTF
TGCGCCAGCAGCTTGCAGGGGGCGGATGGCTACACCTTC
>TRBJ1-3|TRBV5-1|TRBD1|-
CASSGTGGEAGNTIYF
TGCGCCAGCAGCGGGACAGGGGGCGAGGCTGGAAACACCATATATTTT
>TRBJ1-5|TRBV2|TRBD1|-
CASSQGTGTGGYWSNQPQHF
TGTGCCAGCAGTCAAGGAACCGGGACAGGGGGCTATTGGAGCAATCAGCCCCAGCATTTT
>TRBJ2-7|TRBV6-6|-|-
CASSPGGANSYEQYF
TGTGCCAGCAGTCCTGGGGGGGCGAACTCCTACGAGCAGTACTTC
>TRBJ1-5|TRBV24-1|TRBD1|few
CATSDPRDRGSNQPQHF
TGTGCCACCAGTGATCCCCGGGACAGGGGTAGCAATCAGCCCCAGCATTTT
>TRBJ2-7|TRBV3-1/TRBV3-2|-|-
CASSQVGGSEQYF
TGTGCCAGCAGCCAAGTCGGCGGAAGCGAGCAGTACTTC
>TRBJ2-2|TRBV5-4|-|-
CASSLGPTQLTGELFF
TGTGCCAGCAGCTTGGGTCCGACACAACTCACCGGGGAGCTGTTTTTT
>TRBJ2-1|TRBV5-1|TRBD1|few
CASSTGQARWDNEQFF
TGCGCCAGCAGCACGGGACAGGCCCGGTGGGACAATGAGCAGTTCTTC
>TRBJ2-6|TRBV12-3/TRBV12-4|-|-
CASSLVRSNVLTF
TGTGCCAGCAGTTTAGTCCGGTCCAACGTCCTGACTTTC
>TRBJ1-1|TRBV3-1/TRBV3-2|TRBD1|once
CASSLGQGLGVTEAFF
TGTGCCAGCAGCCTTGGACAGGGCCTCGGAGTCACTGAAGCTTTCTTT
>TRBJ1-4|TRBV4-2|TRBD1|-
CASSLGQGALASNEKLFF
TGTGCCAGCAGCCTCGGACAGGGGGCCCTAGCGTCTAATGAAAAACTGTTTTTT
>TRBJ2-2|TRBV19|-|-
CATRQASNTGELFF
TGTGCCACTCGACAGGCCTCAAACACCGGGGAGCTGTTTTTT
>TRBJ2-7|TRBV29-1|-|-
CSVVWQGGTAGLYEQYF
TGCAGCGTTGTCTGGCAGGGGGGAACAGCCGGGCTCTACGAGCAGTACTTC
>TRBJ1-1|TRBV18|-|-
CASSRTDNTEAFF
TGTGCCAGCTCTCGGACAGACAACACTGAAGCTTTCTTT
>TRBJ2-2|TRBV13|TRBD1|once
CASSLNTGVTGELFF
TGTGCCAGCAGCTTAAATACAGGGGTCACCGGGGAGCTGTTTTTT
>TRBJ2-2|TRBV11-3|-|-
CASSSRTWGSTTGELFF
TGTGCCAGCAGCTCCCGGACGTGGGGCAGCACCACCGGGGAGCTGTTTTTT
>TRBJ2-2|TRBV9|-|few
CASSLRGGTGELFF
TGTGCCAGCAGCCTCCGAGGGGGCACCGGGGAGCTGTTTTTT